The 19 T cell receptor beta chains below were found in one sample sequenced in a study of neoadjuvant anti-PD-1 for oral cavity cancer. TCRdb's copy holds only in-frame clones and misses some; the assay was immunoSEQ multiplex PCR. The sample carries roughly 15,000 clones, about four fifths recorded once. Documented time point: after neoadjuvant nivolumab, at surgical resection. The specimen comprised PBMCs, sampled after nivolumab (anti-PD-1) treatment. All receptors come from a person between 40 and 80 years old with oral cavity squamous cell carcinoma.

The V gene is TRBV11-3, the J gene TRBJ2-3, with TRBD2 as a possible D gene (6 bases). Germline lookup yields CDR1 SGHNT and CDR2 YENEEA. CDR3 size: 15 residues. Trimming took off 2 bases at V and 1 base at J, with 10 bases between the two ends. The DNA of the CDR3 is TGTGCCAGCAGCTTACGGCGGGGTGGCACAGATACGCAGTATTTT. It is translated as CASSLRRGGTDTQYF.

The chain carries TRBV27 and TRBJ2-7; TRBD2 matches at 13 bases. The junction had 0 bases not matched to a gene; V was cut back by 0 bases and J by 4 bases. Germline CDR1 and CDR2: MNHEY and SMNVEV (reference sequence). This CDR3 is built from 15 residues. CDR3 bases: TGTGCCAGCAGTTTATCGACTAGCGGGAGGTACGAGCAGTACTTC. This sequence encodes CASSLSTSGRYEQYF.

This clone was detected only a few times. This chain links TRBV2 with TRBJ1-2; D is possibly TRBD1 (5 bases). This CDR3 contains 12 residues. CDR1 is SNHLY and CDR2 is FYNNEI in the germline V gene. Trimming stripped 4 bases from V and 7 bases from J, with 10 bases between. CDR3 in amino acids: CASSVGQGGYTF. Here the CDR3 DNA reads TGTGCCAGCAGTGTAGGCCAGGGTGGCTACACCTTC.

The V gene is TRBV9, the J gene TRBJ1-2; a possible D gene is TRBD1 (5 bases). Trimming took off 4 bases at V and 5 bases at J, with 15 bases between the two ends. The germline gives CDR1 SGDLS, CDR2 YYNGEE. This CDR3 is built from 14 residues. The CDR3 DNA follows: TGTGCCAGCAGCTACCCGGGGGAAAGATATGGCTACACCTTC. The encoded protein is CASSYPGERYGYTF.

This chain links TRBV13 with TRBJ2-6; possibly TRBD1 for D (6 bases). CDR1 PRHDT and CDR2 FYEKMQ come from the germline V gene (reference sequence). Trimming shortened V by 0 bases and J by 2 bases, and 8 bases separated the two germline ends. The CDR3 totals 16 residues. CDR3 sequence: CASSLGSGAGANVLTF. The CDR3 DNA follows: TGTGCCAGCAGCTTAGGGTCAGGGGCTGGGGCCAACGTCCTGACTTTC.

V usage is TRBV13 and J usage is TRBJ2-7; 7 positions agree with TRBD2. The CDR3 covers 11 residues. After removal of 5 bases from V and 7 bases from J, the junction contained 2 bases not matched to a gene. Looked up from germline, CDR1 is PRHDT and CDR2 is FYEKMQ (reference sequence). In DNA form, the CDR3 reads TGTGCCAGCAGCCCCGGGGGGGAGCAGTACTTC. Translated, it gives CASSPGGEQYF.

The genes are TRBV11-2 and TRBJ1-4, with a possible D match to TRBD1 (6 bases). In germline, CDR1 is SGHAT, CDR2 FQNNGV. The ends were cut back, 5 bases at V and 5 bases at J, with 9 bases in the middle. The CDR3 contains 13 residues. This CDR3 is CASSPQGNEKLFF. The CDR3, as DNA: TGTGCCAGCAGCCCTCAGGGGAATGAAAAACTGTTTTTT.

This clone was picked up a small number of times. The chain recombines TRBV9 with TRBJ1-3; weak D call: TRBD1 (5 bases). This CDR3 contains 14 residues. Germline V gene sequence: CDR1 SGDLS, CDR2 YYNGEE. The ends were cut back, 2 bases at V and 4 bases at J, with 10 bases in the middle. This chain's CDR3 is CASSVQGPGNTIYF. The CDR3 nucleotides are TGTGCCAGCAGCGTCCAGGGCCCCGGAAACACCATATATTTT.

This sequence joins TRBV10-3 and TRBJ2-7; TRBD2 agrees at 9 bases. The germline gives CDR1 ENHRY, CDR2 SYGVKD. This CDR3 has 15 amino acids. V was clipped by 5 bases and J by 0 bases; unmatched bases: 5. CDR3 loop: CAISTLSGSSYEQYF. The DNA of the CDR3 is TGTGCCATCAGTACCCTTAGCGGGAGCTCCTACGAGCAGTACTTC.

The DNA of the CDR3 is TGTGCCAGCAGCTTATGGGGAGGTGGAGGCTACACCTTC. Its protein product is CASSLWGGGGYTF. This chain uses TRBV7-6 with TRBJ1-2; D unclear. V lost 2 bases to trimming and J lost 8 bases, with 12 bases between them. Germline values: CDR1 SGHVS, CDR2 FNYEAQ. CDR3 length: 13 amino acids.

The V gene is TRBV19, the J gene TRBJ2-7; 11 nucleotides align to TRBD2. The length of the CDR3 is 15 residues. CDR1 LNHDA and CDR2 SQIVND come from the germline V gene (reference sequence). V gave up 6 bases and J gave up 0 bases; unmatched junction bases: 4. CDR3 sequence reads: CASRRLAGTSYEQYF. CDR3 nucleotide sequence: TGTGCCAGTAGGAGACTAGCGGGGACCTCCTACGAGCAGTACTTC.

This sequence joins TRBV18 and TRBJ2-7; the D is unclear. Per the germline V gene, CDR1 is KGHSH and CDR2 is LQKENI. Trimming removed 3 bases from V and 7 bases from J, with 16 bases in between. The CDR3 covers 14 residues. The CDR3: CASSPPLERMEQYF. DNA of the CDR3: TGTGCCAGCTCACCCCCGCTCGAGCGCATGGAGCAGTACTTC.

CDR3 sequence: CASSPRGSGRRGNTGELFF. The CDR3 DNA follows: TGTGCCAGCAGCCCACGAGGTAGCGGGAGGAGAGGGAACACCGGGGAGCTGTTTTTT. The chain employs TRBV7-8 and TRBJ2-2; 10 bases are a match to TRBD2. CDR1 SGHVS and CDR2 FQNEAQ come from the germline V gene. V was pared by 5 bases and J by 1 base, with 13 bases of the junction left unmatched. This CDR3 has 19 amino acids.

In this sample, this clone turned up a few times. The chain joins TRBV6-1 to TRBJ1-2; D unclear. The length of the CDR3 is 13 residues. V gave up 1 base and J gave up 8 bases, with 11 bases separating them. Germline CDR1 is MNHNS and CDR2 is SASEGT. This CDR3 reads CASSEGPLGGYTF. DNA for the CDR3: TGTGCCAGCAGTGAAGGGCCCCTGGGAGGCTACACCTTC.

This clone came up a few times. The V gene is TRBV25-1, the J gene TRBJ1-1; TRBD1 might be the D (6 bases). The CDR3 contains 13 residues. Germline CDR1 and CDR2: MGHDK and SYGVNS. V lost 4 bases and J lost 4, with 10 bases in between. CDR3 residues: CASSVQGPTEAFF. The CDR3 bases are TGTGCCAGCAGTGTACAGGGTCCCACTGAAGCTTTCTTT.

This chain connects TRBV2 to TRBJ2-5; 13 positions match TRBD2. Germline values: CDR1 SNHLY, CDR2 FYNNEI. The V gene end was trimmed by 4 bases and the J gene end by 7 bases; junction bases not matched to a gene: 6. The length of the CDR3 is 15 residues. The CDR3 DNA is TGTGCCAGCAGTGGGACTAGCGGGAGCCGGGGGACCCAGTACTTC. Protein sequence: CASSGTSGSRGTQYF.

This clone was counted once. The genes are TRBV5-6 and TRBJ2-3, with TRBD2 matching 9 bases. Germline V gene lookup returns CDR1 SGHDT and CDR2 YYEEEE. V lost 4 bases to trimming and J lost 5 bases; unmatched junction nucleotides: 11. The CDR3 covers 16 residues. CDR3 protein: CASSPLAGGLGDTQYF. DNA for the CDR3: TGTGCCAGCAGCCCCCTTGCGGGAGGGCTCGGAGATACGCAGTATTTT.

The chain uses TRBV6-8 and TRBJ2-3; D is unresolved. V was clipped by 2 bases and J by 2 bases, with 23 bases between them. CDR1 is MNHGY, CDR2 SAAAGT, per germline. The CDR3 has 19 residues. The CDR3 here is CASSYPAAFGKTNTDTQYF. For the CDR3, the DNA is TGTGCCAGCAGTTACCCAGCAGCATTTGGCAAGACCAACACAGATACGCAGTATTTT.

The gene calls are TRBV2 and TRBJ2-5, with D perhaps being TRBD1 or TRBD2 (5 bases each). The CDR3 contains 17 residues. The V end lost 0 bases, the J end lost 1 base, and 15 bases lay between the germline ends. Germline V gene lookup returns CDR1 SNHLY and CDR2 FYNNEI. The CDR3 DNA reads TGTGCCAGCAGTGAAGCTGTCGGGCTTGGGGGCCAAGAGACCCAGTACTTC. Amino acids: CASSEAVGLGGQETQYF.